Sequencing of this TCR beta chain was carried out in a study of T cells in localized non-small cell lung cancer. This clone was seen a few times. Its antigen remains unidentified. The sample has other DNA sequences that encode this CDR3 too. Libraries were prepared by immunoSEQ multiplex PCR; TCRdb keeps only in-frame clonotypes and omits some of them. This table has under 55,000 clones, 91% appearing once. Germline CDR1 SNHLY, CDR2 FYNNEI. The CDR3 has 14 amino acids. Trimming took off 5 bases at V and 1 base at J, with 9 bases between the two ends. General study results and limits: It remains possible that heterogeneity exists, since only one tumor region was sequenced. Adjacent uninvolved lung tissue had the highest T cell clonality, exceeding tumor. Those with higher blood T cell density had longer overall survival.

The chain links TRBV2 to TRBJ1-5, with TRBD1 as a possible D gene (6 bases). Specimen: PBMCs, collected before any cancer treatment. This sequence was found in a woman between 35 and 75 years old with stage II lung adenocarcinoma. DNA of the CDR3: TGTGCCAGCAGTACAGGACAGAGCAATCAGCCCCAGCATTTT. Translated, it gives CASSTGQSNQPQHF.